These T cell receptor beta chains were read from a single sample in a study of T cells in narcolepsy. Some clones are missing from TCRdb's copy, which holds only in-frame ones; the method was immunoSEQ multiplex PCR. The sample has about 30,000 clones, just under 80% seen once. The sequencing sample was made of CD45RA- memory CD4+ T cells from PBMCs. The source is a human donor with narcolepsy. Each CDR3 is given with its conserved first and last residue. The D gene is left open where the match is weak. Only part of the rows carry a size: once, few, many, or a class if the clone is expanded.

J: TRBJ2-7; V: TRBV2; size: -; D: -; DNA: TGTGCCAGCAGCCCCAGGTACGAGCAGTACTTC; CDR3: CASSPRYEQYF
J: TRBJ2-2; V: TRBV19; size: -; D: -; DNA: TGTGCCAGTAGTATAGGGGGGGCGAACACCGGGGAGCTGTTTTTT; CDR3: CASSIGGANTGELFF
J: TRBJ2-1; V: TRBV9; size: -; D: TRBD2; DNA: TGTGCCAGCAGTGCTATAGATAGCGGGAGGGGTCTCAATGAGCAGTTCTTC; CDR3: CASSAIDSGRGLNEQFF
J: TRBJ1-3; V: TRBV6-1; size: -; D: -; DNA: TGTGCCAGCTGTGAGGGATTCTCTGGAAACACCATATATTTT; CDR3: CASCEGFSGNTIYF
J: TRBJ1-3; V: TRBV14; size: -; D: -; DNA: TGTGCCAGCAGCCAGGGGACACGCTCTGGAAACACCATATATTTT; CDR3: CASSQGTRSGNTIYF
J: TRBJ1-4; V: TRBV5-1; size: -; D: TRBD1; DNA: TGCGCCAGCAGCATACTGGGGACAGGGTTTAATGAAAAACTGTTTTTT; CDR3: CASSILGTGFNEKLFF
J: TRBJ2-1; V: TRBV5-4; size: -; D: -; DNA: TGTGCCAGCAGCCCGCAGGGTTACAATGAGCAGTTCTTC; CDR3: CASSPQGYNEQFF
J: TRBJ2-7; V: TRBV10-3; size: -; D: TRBD2; DNA: TGTGCCATCACAACCGATCAGACTAGCGGGATCAGGGACGAGCAGTACTTC; CDR3: CAITTDQTSGIRDEQYF
J: TRBJ1-2; V: TRBV7-3; size: -; D: -; DNA: TGTGCCAGCAGCTTACACCTCAACTATGGCTACACCTTC; CDR3: CASSLHLNYGYTF
J: TRBJ1-2; V: TRBV2; size: -; D: -; DNA: TGTGCCAGCAGTGCAATCCAGGGAGGATTGGGTAACTATGGCTACACCTTC; CDR3: CASSAIQGGLGNYGYTF
J: TRBJ1-2; V: TRBV11-2; size: -; D: -; DNA: TGTGCCAGCAGCTTAGGGGGGGCGCTTACCTATGGCTACACCTTC; CDR3: CASSLGGALTYGYTF
J: TRBJ1-2; V: TRBV29-1; size: -; D: -; DNA: TGCAGCGCCGACCTAGACGGGAACTATGGCTACACCTTC; CDR3: CSADLDGNYGYTF
J: TRBJ1-5; V: TRBV12-5; size: -; D: TRBD1; DNA: TGTGCTAGTGGTCCCCCGGGACAGGGGATAGCCCAGCATTTT; CDR3: CASGPPGQGIAQHF
J: TRBJ2-5; V: TRBV14; size: few; D: TRBD2; DNA: TGTGCCAGCAGCCCGGGGGGGCGACGAGAGACCCAGTACTTC; CDR3: CASSPGGRRETQYF
J: TRBJ1-4; V: TRBV7-9; size: once; D: -; DNA: TGTGCCAGCACCATTGCAACTAATGAAAAACTGTTTTTT; CDR3: CASTIATNEKLFF